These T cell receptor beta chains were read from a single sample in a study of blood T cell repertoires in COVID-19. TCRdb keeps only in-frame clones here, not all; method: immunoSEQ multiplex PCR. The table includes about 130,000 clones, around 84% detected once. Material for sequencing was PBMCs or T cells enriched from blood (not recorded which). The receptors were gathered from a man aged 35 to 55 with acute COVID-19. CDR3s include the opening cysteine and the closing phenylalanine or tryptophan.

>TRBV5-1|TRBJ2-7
CASSLGRVSYEQYF
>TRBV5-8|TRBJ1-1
CASSLNRAFF
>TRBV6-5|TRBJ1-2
CASSYQGLYGYTF
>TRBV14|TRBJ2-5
CASSQEMVAGGQETQYF
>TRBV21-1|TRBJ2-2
CASSVRTSGGRTGELFF
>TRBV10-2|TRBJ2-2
CASGTGARTGELFF
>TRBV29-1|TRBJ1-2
CSAGSGGTYGYTF
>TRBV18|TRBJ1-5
CASSPQGENQPQHF
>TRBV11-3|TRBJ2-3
CASSLTGTILNTQYF
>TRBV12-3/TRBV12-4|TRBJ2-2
CAVETRGPGELFF
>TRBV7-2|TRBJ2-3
CASSPGTSGIGGTDTQYF
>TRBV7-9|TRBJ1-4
CASSLGHLEEKLFF
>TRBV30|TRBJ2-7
CAWSVNAGSYEQYF
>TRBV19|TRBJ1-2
CASSIDSGQPYGYTF
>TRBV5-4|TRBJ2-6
CASSWRDSGANVLTF
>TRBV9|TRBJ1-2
CASSVDGGGYTF
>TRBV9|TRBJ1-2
CASSVGQDPLMGYTF
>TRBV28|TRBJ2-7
CASAIWGLAGNYEQYF
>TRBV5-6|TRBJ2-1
CASSSQGWGNEQFF